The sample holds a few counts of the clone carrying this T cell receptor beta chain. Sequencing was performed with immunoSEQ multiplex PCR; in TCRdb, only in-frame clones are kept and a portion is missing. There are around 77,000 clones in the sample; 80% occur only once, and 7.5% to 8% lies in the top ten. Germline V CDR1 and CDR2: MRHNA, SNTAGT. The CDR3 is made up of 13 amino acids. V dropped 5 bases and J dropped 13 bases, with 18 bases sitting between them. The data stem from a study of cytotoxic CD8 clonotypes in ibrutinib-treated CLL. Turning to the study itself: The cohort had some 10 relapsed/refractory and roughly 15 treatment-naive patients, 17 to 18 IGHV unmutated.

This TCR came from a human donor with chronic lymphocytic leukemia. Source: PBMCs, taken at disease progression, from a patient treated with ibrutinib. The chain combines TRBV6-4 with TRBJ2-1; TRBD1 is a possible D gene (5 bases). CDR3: CASSKTALSPQFF. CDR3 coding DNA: TGTGCCAGCAGTAAGACAGCCCTTAGTCCCCAGTTCTTC.